This entry describes one T cell receptor beta chain. Enrolled through a virtual design, the participants were between roughly 18 and 89 years of age and came from about two dozen US areas. Clinical histories supplied by participants themselves formed the basis of cohort assignment. This sample was included in a study of blood T cell repertoires in COVID-19. Overall study context: Donors in the United States, Italy and Spain gave samples during acute or convalescent COVID-19.

The repertoire was sequenced with immunoSEQ multiplex PCR; TCRdb's copy has only in-frame clones and lacks some. This sample has about 160,000 clones; 81% occur once, and the top ten carry roughly 6%. This CDR3 is 15 amino acids long. The germline CDR1 and CDR2 sequences are MGHRA and YSYEKL. Deletions cut 1 base from V and 0 bases from J, with 7 bases between. Sequencing was done on a sample of PBMCs or T cells enriched from blood (not recorded which). This TCR was recovered from a woman between 40 and 50 years old with acute COVID-19. This chain connects TRBV4-1 to TRBJ2-4; D is unclear. The CDR3 DNA sequence: TGCGCCAGCAGCCAAGCCAACTTAGCCAAAAACATTCAGTACTTC. Translation: CASSQANLAKNIQYF.